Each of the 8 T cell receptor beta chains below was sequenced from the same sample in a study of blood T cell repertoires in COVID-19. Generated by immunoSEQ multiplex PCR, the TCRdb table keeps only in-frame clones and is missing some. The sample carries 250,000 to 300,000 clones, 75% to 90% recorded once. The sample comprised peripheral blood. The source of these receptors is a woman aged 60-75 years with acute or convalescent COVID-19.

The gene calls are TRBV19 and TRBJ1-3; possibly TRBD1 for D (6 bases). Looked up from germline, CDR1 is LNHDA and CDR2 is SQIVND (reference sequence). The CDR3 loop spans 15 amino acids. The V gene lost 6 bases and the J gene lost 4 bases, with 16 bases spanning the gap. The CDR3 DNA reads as TGTGCCAGTAGCCCTATCGGACAGTTCGGAAACACCATATATTTT. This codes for CASSPIGQFGNTIYF.

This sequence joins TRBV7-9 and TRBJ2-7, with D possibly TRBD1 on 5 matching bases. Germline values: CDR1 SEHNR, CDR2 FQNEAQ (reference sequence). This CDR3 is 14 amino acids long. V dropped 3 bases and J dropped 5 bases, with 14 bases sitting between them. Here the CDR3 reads CASSFSQGIDEQYF. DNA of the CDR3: TGTGCCAGCAGCTTCAGTCAGGGTATCGACGAGCAGTACTTC.

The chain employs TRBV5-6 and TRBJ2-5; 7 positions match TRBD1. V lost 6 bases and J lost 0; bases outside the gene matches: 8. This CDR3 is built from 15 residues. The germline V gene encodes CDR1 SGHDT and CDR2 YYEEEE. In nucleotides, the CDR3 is TGTGCCAGCACCCCGACAGGGCTGTACCAAGAGACCCAGTACTTC. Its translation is CASTPTGLYQETQYF.

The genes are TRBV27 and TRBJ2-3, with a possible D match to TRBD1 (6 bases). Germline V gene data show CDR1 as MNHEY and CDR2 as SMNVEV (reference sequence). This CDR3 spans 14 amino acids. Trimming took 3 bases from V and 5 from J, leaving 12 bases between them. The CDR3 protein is CASSFQQGGDTQYF. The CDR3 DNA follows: TGTGCCAGCAGTTTTCAACAGGGTGGAGATACGCAGTATTTT.

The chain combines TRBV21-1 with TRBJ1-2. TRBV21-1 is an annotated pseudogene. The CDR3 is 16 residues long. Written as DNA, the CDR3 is TGTGCCAGCAGCAAAGGTCCAAGGTACGAGGTAGGTGGCTACACCTTC. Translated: CASSKGPRYEVGGYTF.

DNA for the CDR3: TGTGCTATTCTTGGCCCCAGGTCCTACAATGAGCAGTTCTTC. Translation: CAILGPRSYNEQFF. This chain connects TRBV7-9 to TRBJ2-1; no clear D. The germline gives CDR1 SEHNR, CDR2 FQNEAQ (reference sequence). This CDR3 has 14 residues.

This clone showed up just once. CDR3 in DNA: TGTGCCAGCAGCTTAGACGCAGGGGGCCTTAACTATGGCTACACCTTC. The encoded protein is CASSLDAGGLNYGYTF. This chain links TRBV7-2 with TRBJ1-2; 8 bases align to TRBD1. CDR1 is SGHTA, CDR2 FQGNSA, per germline. The V and J ends lost 1 base and 1 base, in that order; junction bases with no gene match: 5. This CDR3 spans 16 amino acids.

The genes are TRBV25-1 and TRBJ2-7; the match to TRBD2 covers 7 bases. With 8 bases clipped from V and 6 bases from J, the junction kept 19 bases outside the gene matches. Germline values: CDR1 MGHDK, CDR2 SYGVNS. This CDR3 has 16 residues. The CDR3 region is CASRSPGPSGVGEQYF. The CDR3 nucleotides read TGTGCCAGCCGATCTCCGGGGCCTAGCGGAGTGGGCGAGCAGTACTTC.